This T cell receptor beta chain appears in the sequencing data of a study of blood T cells in healthy people across ages. General study points: The fall in TCR beta diversity per million T cells was roughly linear with age.

Every donor gave 9 to 10 milliliters of peripheral blood. The table lists this clonotype with a count of one. Its antigen is as yet unknown. Germline values: CDR1 SGHKS, CDR2 YYEKEE (reference sequence). V shed 4 bases and J shed 1 base, with 5 bases lying between them. CDR3 length: 12 amino acids. A second PCR of about 6 to 11 cycles used a sample-barcoded 5' primer and a J-beta primer mix. TCRdb called the 5' RACE reads again in MiXCR, with one record for every CDR3 protein. The data contain about a million distinct CDR3 sequences, approximately 50% of them seen just once; the ten biggest clones take up 20% to 25%.

The material sequenced was blood. The receptor's source is a woman aged 55-69 years in good health. V is TRBV5-5 and J is TRBJ2-5; D remains ambiguous. CDR3 bases: TGTGCCAGCAGCATACTCCAAGAGACCCAGTACTTC. It specifies CASSILQETQYF.